This TCR beta chain appears in the sequencing data of a study of blood T cell repertoires in COVID-19. Turning to the study itself: Sources were T cells, B-cell-depleted T cells, or PBMCs; the material itself was cDNA or gDNA.

CDR1 is LNHDA and CDR2 is SQIVND in the germline V gene (reference sequence). The J segment lost 8 bases and the V segment lost 10 bases, leaving 16 bases of the junction unmatched. The CDR3 length is 16 residues. This clone was seen a single time. Sequenced by immunoSEQ multiplex PCR; TCRdb stores in-frame clones only, minus some. The sample contains about 420,000 clones, roughly 89% of which appear only once. The chain is built from TRBV19 and TRBJ1-6; 8 bases align to TRBD1. Source material: peripheral blood. The source of this sequence is a man aged 18 to 30 with COVID-19, enrolled during active disease. The CDR3 protein is CATRELRTGNDSPLHF. CDR3 DNA: TGTGCCACCAGAGAGCTACGGACAGGGAACGATTCACCCCTCCACTTT. Using reference TRBV19 and TRBJ1-6 for the parts outside the CDR3, the full variable domain is DGGITQSPKYLFRKEGQNVTLSCEQNLNHDAMYWYRQDPGQGLRLIYYSQIVNDFQKGDIAEGYSVSREKKESFPLTVTSAQKNPTAFYLCATRELRTGNDSPLHFGNGTRLTVT.